This T cell receptor beta chain was observed in a study of OX40 agonist ivuxolimab in advanced cancers. Looking at the study overall: Earlier anti-PD-1, anti-PD-L1 or anti-CTLA-4 therapy was permitted; over 35% had received some. Study outcomes and limitations: Average numbers of expanded clones were greater in CD8+ T cells than in CD4+. At doses 0.1 to 3.0 mg/kg, CD4+ and CD8+ clones expanded.

This clone was observed many times. Its antigen remains unknown. Per the germline V gene, CDR1 is SEHNR and CDR2 is FQNEAQ (reference sequence). V lost 1 base and J lost 9, with 13 bases in between. The CDR3 runs 13 residues. Patients had blood sampled at baseline and again on cycle 4 day 1 and cycle 7 day 1. Method: immunoSEQ multiplex PCR; TCRdb's copy keeps in-frame clones and lacks some. The sample shows 65,000 to 95,000 clones, roughly nine tenths of them seen only once. The chain combines TRBV7-9 with TRBJ2-7; perhaps TRBD1 as D (6 bases). This sequence was found in an adult with an advanced solid tumor such as melanoma, head and neck, liver or kidney cancer. The sequenced sample was CD4+ or CD8+ T cells sorted from blood, obtained in a trial of the OX40 agonist ivuxolimab. The CDR3 reads CASSLGIQGRQYF. As DNA, the CDR3 is TGTGCCAGCAGCTTAGGAATACAGGGTCGGCAGTACTTC.